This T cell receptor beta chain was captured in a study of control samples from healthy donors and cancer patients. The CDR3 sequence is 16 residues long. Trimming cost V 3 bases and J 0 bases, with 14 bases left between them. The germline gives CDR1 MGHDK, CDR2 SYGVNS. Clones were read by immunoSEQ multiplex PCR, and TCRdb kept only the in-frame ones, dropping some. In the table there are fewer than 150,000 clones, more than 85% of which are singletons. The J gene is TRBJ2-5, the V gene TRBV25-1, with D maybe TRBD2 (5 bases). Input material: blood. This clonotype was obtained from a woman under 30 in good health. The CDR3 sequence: CASSDPNRGNQETQYF. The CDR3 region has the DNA TGTGCCAGCAGTGACCCCAACCGGGGAAACCAAGAGACCCAGTACTTC.